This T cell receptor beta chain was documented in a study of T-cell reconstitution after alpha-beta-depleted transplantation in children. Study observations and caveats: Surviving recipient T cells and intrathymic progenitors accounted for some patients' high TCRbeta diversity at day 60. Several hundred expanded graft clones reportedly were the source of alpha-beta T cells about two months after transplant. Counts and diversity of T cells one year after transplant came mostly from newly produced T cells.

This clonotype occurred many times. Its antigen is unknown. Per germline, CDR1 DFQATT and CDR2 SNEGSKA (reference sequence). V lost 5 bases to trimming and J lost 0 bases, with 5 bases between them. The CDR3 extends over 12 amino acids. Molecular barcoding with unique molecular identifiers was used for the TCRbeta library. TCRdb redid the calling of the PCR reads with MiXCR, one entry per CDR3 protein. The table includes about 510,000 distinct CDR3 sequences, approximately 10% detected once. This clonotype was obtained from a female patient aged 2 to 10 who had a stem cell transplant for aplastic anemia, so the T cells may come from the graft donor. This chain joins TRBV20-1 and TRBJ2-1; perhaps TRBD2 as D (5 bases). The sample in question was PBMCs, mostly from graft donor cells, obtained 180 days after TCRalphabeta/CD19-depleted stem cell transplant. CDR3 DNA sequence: TGCAGTGCTGACTACTCCTACAATGAGCAGTTCTTC. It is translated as CSADYSYNEQFF.